This T cell receptor (beta chain) was profiled in a study of cytomegalovirus exposure and HLA in healthy donors. Study at large: Genetic ancestry analysis placed under 90% of the 400 or so donors that were genotyped in the Caucasian-associated cluster. Findings and caveats of the study: Among TCR sequences, most were rare, though some public TCRs appeared in many donors. The classifier reportedly diagnosed cytomegalovirus status with high sensitivity and specificity.

Comment on this clone: Its antigen is unidentified.

The V and J ends lost 8 bases and 8 bases respectively, with 15 bases between them. The CDR3 consists of 12 residues. Germline V gene lookup returns CDR1 MNHEY and CDR2 SVGAGI. PCR was performed using 60 Vbeta and 13 Jbeta primers. Assay used: immunoSEQ multiplex PCR; TCRdb lists only in-frame clones, some missing. This listing includes 150,000 to 200,000 clones. The chain carries TRBV6-5 and TRBJ1-2; no definite D call. The source of this sequence is a boy aged 10-17 years in good health and CMV-seronegative. Source material: PBMCs. The CDR3 bases are TGTGCCAGCCGCGGGTTCCCCCTGGGCTACACCTTC. Its protein product is CASRGFPLGYTF.